One and the same sample provided the 22 T cell receptor beta chains below, sequenced in a study of blood T cell repertoires in COVID-19. Profiling relied on immunoSEQ multiplex PCR, and the TCRdb table lists in-frame clones only, not all of them. The sample includes some 100,000 clones, around 85% seen only once; the top ten take 13%. Material: peripheral blood. These TCRs come from a human donor in a cohort sampled during active COVID-19.

The chain recombines TRBV5-1 with TRBJ1-5; weak D call: TRBD1 (6 bases). V lost 0 bases and J 2 bases, leaving 6 bases between the germline ends. The CDR3 length is 14 residues. Germline V gene lookup returns CDR1 SGHRS and CDR2 YFSETQ. CDR3 residues: CASSLGTGNQPQHF. In DNA, the CDR3 is TGCGCCAGCAGCTTGGGGACAGGCAATCAGCCCCAGCATTTT.

This chain uses TRBV5-4 with TRBJ2-1; TRBD2 is a possible D gene (6 bases). CDR1 is SGHNT and CDR2 is YYREEE in the germline V gene (reference sequence). Trimming removed 6 bases from V and 4 bases from J, with 23 bases in between. The CDR3 is made up of 17 amino acids. This CDR3 reads CASTIRLVARDYNEQFF. DNA of the CDR3: TGTGCCAGCACCATTCGACTAGTAGCGAGAGATTACAATGAGCAGTTCTTC.

J is TRBJ1-5 and V is TRBV7-2; D is ambiguous. V gave up 5 bases and J gave up 7 bases, with 21 bases separating them. The CDR3 covers 16 residues. Germline V gives CDR1 SGHTA, CDR2 FQGNSA. In DNA form, the CDR3 reads TGTGCCAGCAGCCCCGATCCCCCGGGGTATGGACAGCCCCAGCATTTT. This translates into CASSPDPPGYGQPQHF.

This chain uses TRBV7-8 with TRBJ2-7; 14 positions agree with TRBD2. Per the germline V gene, CDR1 is SGHVS and CDR2 is FQNEAQ. After removal of 5 bases from V and 2 bases from J, the junction contained 20 bases not matched to a gene. The CDR3 is 21 amino acids. CDR3 in amino acids: CASSARTSGRRGKGGTYEQYF. The CDR3 DNA follows: TGTGCCAGCAGCGCAAGGACTAGCGGGAGGAGGGGTAAAGGGGGAACCTACGAGCAGTACTTC.

The V and J genes are TRBV12-3 or TRBV12-4 and TRBJ1-6; D uncertain. Trimming removed 3 bases from V and 10 bases from J, with 10 bases in between. CDR3 length: 13 amino acids. The chain's CDR3 is CASSFGIESPLHF. CDR3 DNA: TGTGCCAGCAGTTTTGGTATAGAGTCACCCCTCCACTTT.

The J gene is TRBJ1-1, the V gene TRBV6-5, with a weak D call TRBD1 (5 bases). In germline, CDR1 is MNHEY, CDR2 SVGAGI. V lost 2 bases to trimming and J lost 12 bases, with 10 bases between them. The CDR3 runs to 11 residues. CDR3 in amino acids: CASSYRGLTFF. As DNA, the CDR3 is TGTGCCAGCAGTTACAGGGGATTAACTTTCTTT.

Points on this clone: The identical CDR3 is also encoded by other nucleotide sequences in the sample. J is TRBJ2-7 and V is TRBV5-1; 11 bases are shared with TRBD1. Germline V gives CDR1 SGHRS, CDR2 YFSETQ. CDR3 length equals 15 residues. The V gene end was trimmed by 5 bases and the J gene end by 2 bases; junction bases not matched to a gene: 6. The CDR3 sequence is CASRGGGQGAYEQYF. The CDR3 DNA reads as TGCGCCAGCAGAGGGGGGGGACAGGGGGCCTACGAGCAGTACTTC.

The chain joins TRBV6-4 to TRBJ1-2; possibly TRBD1 for D (5 bases). The CDR3 contains 15 residues. Germline V gene data show CDR1 as MRHNA and CDR2 as SNTAGT. V gave up 0 bases and J gave up 2 bases, with 10 bases separating them. CDR3 coding DNA: TGTGCCAGCAGTGACTCTCGGCAGGGAAACTATGGCTACACCTTC. Translated, it gives CASSDSRQGNYGYTF.

This clone has just a few counts. The rearrangement joins TRBV3-1 (or the pseudogene TRBV3-2) to TRBJ2-2; 7 positions match TRBD2. With 2 bases clipped from V and 0 bases from J, the junction kept 6 bases outside the gene matches. Germline V CDR1 and CDR2: LGHDT, YNNKEL (reference sequence). The CDR3 covers 17 residues. The CDR3 region is CASSQRASGSNTGELFF. The CDR3 DNA follows: TGTGCCAGCAGCCAAAGGGCTAGCGGATCGAACACCGGGGAGCTGTTTTTT.

The chain carries TRBV19 and TRBJ1-5, with a possible D match to TRBD1 (5 bases). CDR3 length equals 15 residues. The V and J ends lost 6 bases and 2 bases respectively, with 14 bases between them. Germline V CDR1 and CDR2: LNHDA, SQIVND (reference sequence). CDR3 DNA: TGTGCCAGTAGGTCTGGCAGGGCGGGCAATCAGCCCCAGCATTTT. Its protein is CASRSGRAGNQPQHF.

The chain is built from TRBV7-9 and TRBJ1-2; D perhaps matches TRBD1 (5 bases). V was clipped by 3 bases and J by 1 base, with 6 bases between them. CDR3 length equals 13 residues. Per the germline V gene, CDR1 is SEHNR and CDR2 is FQNEAQ (reference sequence). In DNA, the CDR3 is TGTGCCAGCAGCTTCGACAGTAACTATGGCTACACCTTC. This gives the protein CASSFDSNYGYTF. The full variable domain, in which reference TRBV7-9 and TRBJ1-2 provide the parts outside the CDR3, is DTGVSQNPRHKITKRGQNVTFRCDPISEHNRLYWYRQTLGQGPEFLTYFQNEAQLEKSRLLSDRFSAERPKGSFSTLEIQRTEQGDSAMYLCASSFDSNYGYTFGSGTRLTVV.

This clone has more than one count but fewer than ten. The gene calls are TRBV7-2 and TRBJ1-2; maybe TRBD1 (5 bases). V lost 3 bases to trimming and J lost 6 bases, with 29 bases between them. Germline V lookup: CDR1 SGHTA, CDR2 FQGNSA. The CDR3 totals 19 residues. CDR3 protein: CASSFGSSSRGYGKDGYTF. The CDR3 DNA is TGTGCCAGCAGCTTTGGGTCGTCAAGTAGGGGCTATGGGAAGGATGGCTACACCTTC.

The chain has TRBV28 and TRBJ2-5; 7 nucleotides align to TRBD1. With 2 bases clipped from V and 1 base from J, the junction kept 4 bases outside the gene matches. CDR3 size: 15 residues. Germline CDR1 is MDHEN and CDR2 is SYDVKM. The CDR3: CASSLGAGGQETQYF. In DNA form, the CDR3 reads TGTGCCAGCAGTTTAGGAGCAGGGGGCCAAGAGACCCAGTACTTC.

The CDR3 coding sequence is TGTGCCAGCAGCTTAGCTAGCGGGAGAAAAGAGACCCAGTACTTC. This translates into CASSLASGRKETQYF. The genes are TRBV7-2 and TRBJ2-5, with TRBD2 matching over 9 bases. This CDR3 comprises 15 residues. Germline-derived CDR1 and CDR2 are SGHTA and FQGNSA. Trimming took 0 bases from V and 3 from J; bases not matched to a gene: 2.

V usage is TRBV7-9 and J usage is TRBJ1-1; D unclear. The ends were cut back, 1 base at V and 4 bases at J, with 13 bases in the middle. The CDR3 covers 15 residues. Germline CDR1 reads SEHNR; CDR2 reads FQNEAQ (reference sequence). The DNA for the CDR3 is TGTGCCAGCAGCTTAGTGCGGGGTTTGGCCACTGAAGCTTTCTTT. Protein product: CASSLVRGLATEAFF.

The genes are TRBV6-5 and TRBJ2-7, with D perhaps matching TRBD1 (6 bases). Germline V gives CDR1 MNHEY, CDR2 SVGAGI. Between the trimmed V and J ends, which lost 6 bases and 3 bases, there was a span of 18 bases. The CDR3 totals 15 residues. CDR3 residues: CASRLRTAPYYEQYF. The DNA for the CDR3 is TGTGCCAGCAGGCTCCGGACAGCCCCCTACTACGAGCAGTACTTC.

This clone was seen a handful of times. The J gene is TRBJ1-5, the V gene TRBV12-3 or TRBV12-4; no reliable D call. CDR3 length equals 13 residues. With 3 bases removed from V and 1 base from J, the gap between germline ends came to 4 bases. The CDR3 spells CASSFQSNQPQHF. CDR3 DNA sequence: TGTGCCAGCAGTTTTCAAAGCAATCAGCCCCAGCATTTT.

This chain connects TRBV15 to TRBJ2-3, with 12 bases that match TRBD2. Germline V CDR1 and CDR2: LNHNV, YYDKDF (reference sequence). This CDR3 has 17 residues. The V gene end was trimmed by 1 base and the J gene end by 4 bases; junction bases not matched to a gene: 6. This chain's CDR3 is CATSRAASGRGPDTQYF. The CDR3 DNA sequence: TGTGCCACCAGCAGAGCGGCTAGCGGGAGGGGGCCAGATACGCAGTATTTT. Full variable domain (remainder filled in from reference TRBV15 and TRBJ2-3): DAMVIQNPRYQVTQFGKPVTLSCSQTLNHNVMYWYQQKSSQAPKLLFHYYDKDFNNEADTPDNFQSRRPNTSFCFLDIRSPGLGDTAMYLCATSRAASGRGPDTQYFGPGTRLTVL.

The chain carries TRBV6-2 or TRBV6-3 and TRBJ1-2, with D possibly being TRBD1 (5 bases). Trimming shortened V by 2 bases and J by 4 bases, and 8 bases separated the two germline ends. Germline V gene data show CDR1 as MNHEY and CDR2 as SVGEGT. The CDR3 consists of 13 residues. This chain's CDR3 is CASSYAGFYGYTF. DNA for the CDR3: TGTGCCAGCAGTTACGCAGGGTTCTATGGCTACACCTTC.

V usage is TRBV3-1 (or the pseudogene TRBV3-2) and J usage is TRBJ1-2; possibly TRBD1 for D (5 bases). The CDR3 runs 15 residues. Looked up from germline, CDR1 is LGHDT and CDR2 is YNNKEL (reference sequence). Trimming cost V 2 bases and J 4 bases, with 14 bases left between them. CDR3 DNA sequence: TGTGCCAGCAGCCAATGTGGACCGGGACTCTATGGCTACACCTTC. It translates to CASSQCGPGLYGYTF.

This sequence joins TRBV2 and TRBJ1-5, with D perhaps matching TRBD1 (5 bases). The germline V gene has CDR1 SNHLY and CDR2 FYNNEI. Trimming took off 6 bases at V and 2 bases at J, with 14 bases between the two ends. The CDR3 has 15 residues. The CDR3 region is CASRTDNLGNQPQHF. CDR3 DNA: TGTGCCAGCAGAACGGACAATTTAGGCAATCAGCCCCAGCATTTT.

The V gene is TRBV20-1, the J gene TRBJ2-7; D unresolved. This CDR3 is built from 11 residues. Germline V gene data show CDR1 as DFQATT and CDR2 as SNEGSKA (reference sequence). Between the trimmed V and J ends, which lost 1 base and 12 bases, there was a span of 13 bases. In DNA form, the CDR3 reads TGCAGTGCTAGAGGTGAACACCCGGGGTACTTC. It codes for CSARGEHPGYF.